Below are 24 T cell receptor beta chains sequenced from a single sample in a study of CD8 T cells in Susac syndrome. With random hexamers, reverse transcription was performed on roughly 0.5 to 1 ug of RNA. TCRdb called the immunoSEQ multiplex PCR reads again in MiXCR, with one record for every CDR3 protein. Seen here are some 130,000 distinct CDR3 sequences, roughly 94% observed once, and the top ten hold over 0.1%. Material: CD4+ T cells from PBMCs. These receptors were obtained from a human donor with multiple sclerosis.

The DNA of the CDR3 is TGCGCCAGCAGCTCAGACAGGGCTGAAGCTTTCTTT. Its translation is CASSSDRAEAFF. The gene calls are TRBV5-1 and TRBJ1-1; 7 bases agree with TRBD1. The CDR3 consists of 12 residues. Germline-derived CDR1 and CDR2 are SGHRS and YFSETQ. Unmatched junction bases numbered 2, after V lost 3 bases and J lost 6 bases.

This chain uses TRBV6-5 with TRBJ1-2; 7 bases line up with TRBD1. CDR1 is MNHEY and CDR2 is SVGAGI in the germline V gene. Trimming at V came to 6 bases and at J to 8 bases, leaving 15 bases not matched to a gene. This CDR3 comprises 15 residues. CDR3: CASSSGGTPRFGYTF. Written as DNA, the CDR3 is TGTGCCAGCAGCTCAGGGGGGACCCCTCGATTCGGCTACACCTTC.

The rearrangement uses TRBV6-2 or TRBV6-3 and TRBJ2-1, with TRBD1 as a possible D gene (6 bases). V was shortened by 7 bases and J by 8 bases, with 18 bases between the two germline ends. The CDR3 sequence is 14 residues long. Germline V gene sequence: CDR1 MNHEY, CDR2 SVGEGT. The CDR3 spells CASTNKLGADEQFF. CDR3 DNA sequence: TGTGCCAGCACCAATAAATTGGGGGCTGATGAGCAGTTCTTC.

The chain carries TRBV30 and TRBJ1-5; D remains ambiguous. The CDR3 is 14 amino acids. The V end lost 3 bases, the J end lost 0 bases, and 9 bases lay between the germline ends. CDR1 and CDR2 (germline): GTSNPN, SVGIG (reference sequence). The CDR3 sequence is CAWSPGNSNQPQHF. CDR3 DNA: TGTGCCTGGAGCCCGGGGAATAGCAATCAGCCCCAGCATTTT. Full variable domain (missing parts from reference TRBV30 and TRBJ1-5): SQTIHQWPATLVQPVGSPLSLECTVEGTSNPNLYWYRQAAGRGLQLLFYSVGIGQISSEVPQNLSASRPQDRQFILSSKKLLLSDSGFYLCAWSPGNSNQPQHFGDGTRLSIL.

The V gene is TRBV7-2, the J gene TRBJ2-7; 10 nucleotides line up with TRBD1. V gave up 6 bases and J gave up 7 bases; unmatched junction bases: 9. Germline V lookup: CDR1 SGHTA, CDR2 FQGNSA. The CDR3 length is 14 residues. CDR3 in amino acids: CASSTTGGAKEQYF. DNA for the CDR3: TGTGCCAGCAGTACGACAGGGGGCGCGAAAGAGCAGTACTTC.

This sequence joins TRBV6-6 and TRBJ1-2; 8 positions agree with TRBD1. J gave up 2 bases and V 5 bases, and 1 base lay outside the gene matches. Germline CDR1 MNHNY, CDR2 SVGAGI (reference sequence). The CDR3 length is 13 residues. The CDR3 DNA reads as TGTGCCAGCAGTCGGGACAGGAACTATGGCTACACCTTC. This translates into CASSRDRNYGYTF.

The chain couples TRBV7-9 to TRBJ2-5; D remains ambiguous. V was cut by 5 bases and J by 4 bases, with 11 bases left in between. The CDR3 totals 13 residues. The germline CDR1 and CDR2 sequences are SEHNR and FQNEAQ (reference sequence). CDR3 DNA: TGTGCCAGCAGCCCTCAAGTCGGAGAGACCCAGTACTTC. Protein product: CASSPQVGETQYF.

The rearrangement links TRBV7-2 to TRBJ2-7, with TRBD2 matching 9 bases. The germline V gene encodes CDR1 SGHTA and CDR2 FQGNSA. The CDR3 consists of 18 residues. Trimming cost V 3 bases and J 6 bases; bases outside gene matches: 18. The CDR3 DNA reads TGTGCCAGCAGCTTTGGTCCCGGACAGGCTGAGCGGGAGGTCGAGCAGTACTTC. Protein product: CASSFGPGQAEREVEQYF.

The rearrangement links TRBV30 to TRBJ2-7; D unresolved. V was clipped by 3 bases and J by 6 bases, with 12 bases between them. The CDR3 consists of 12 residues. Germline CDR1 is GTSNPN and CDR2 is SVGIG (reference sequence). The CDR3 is CAWRYIQGEQYF. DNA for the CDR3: TGTGCCTGGAGGTATATTCAAGGCGAGCAGTACTTC.

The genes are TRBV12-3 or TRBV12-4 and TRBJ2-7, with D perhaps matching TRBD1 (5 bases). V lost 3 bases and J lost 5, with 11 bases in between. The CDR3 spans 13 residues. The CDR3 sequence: CASSLDGADEQYF. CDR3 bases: TGTGCCAGCAGTTTGGATGGGGCAGACGAGCAGTACTTC.

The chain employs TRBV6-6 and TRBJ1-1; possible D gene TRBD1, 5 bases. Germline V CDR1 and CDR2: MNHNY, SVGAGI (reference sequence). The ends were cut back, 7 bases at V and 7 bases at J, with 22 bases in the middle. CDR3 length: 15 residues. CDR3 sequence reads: CASKGRAGMGHEAFF. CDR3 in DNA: TGTGCCAGCAAGGGGAGGGCAGGGATGGGTCATGAAGCTTTCTTT.

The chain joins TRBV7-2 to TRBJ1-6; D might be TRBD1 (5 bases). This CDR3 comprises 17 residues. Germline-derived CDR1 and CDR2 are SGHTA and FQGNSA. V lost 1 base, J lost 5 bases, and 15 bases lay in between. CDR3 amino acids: CASSLGGKGANNSPLHF. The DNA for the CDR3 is TGTGCCAGCAGCTTAGGGGGGAAGGGAGCGAATAATTCACCCCTCCACTTT.

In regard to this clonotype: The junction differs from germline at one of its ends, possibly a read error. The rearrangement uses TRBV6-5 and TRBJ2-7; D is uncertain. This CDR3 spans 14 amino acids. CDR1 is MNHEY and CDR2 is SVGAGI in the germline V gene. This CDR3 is CASSYSRTDLGLDF. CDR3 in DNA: TGTGCCAGCAGTTACTCTCGGACGGACCTCGGTTTGGACTTC.

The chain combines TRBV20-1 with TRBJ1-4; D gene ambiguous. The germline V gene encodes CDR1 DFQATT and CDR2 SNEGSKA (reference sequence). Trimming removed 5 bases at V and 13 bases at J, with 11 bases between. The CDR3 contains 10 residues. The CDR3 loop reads CSALGPGLFF. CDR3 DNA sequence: TGCAGTGCTCTCGGACCGGGACTGTTTTTT.

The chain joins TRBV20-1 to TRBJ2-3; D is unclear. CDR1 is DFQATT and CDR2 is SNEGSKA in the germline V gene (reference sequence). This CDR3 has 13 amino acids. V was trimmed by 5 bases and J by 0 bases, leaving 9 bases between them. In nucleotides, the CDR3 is TGCAGTGCTGGGGTTCCGAGCACAGATACGCAGTATTTT. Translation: CSAGVPSTDTQYF.

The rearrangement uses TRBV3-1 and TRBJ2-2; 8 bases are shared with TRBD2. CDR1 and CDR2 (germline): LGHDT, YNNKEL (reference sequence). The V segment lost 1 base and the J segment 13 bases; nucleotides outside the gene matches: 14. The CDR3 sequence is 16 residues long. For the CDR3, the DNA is TGTGCCAGCAGCCAAGCCCCCGTTAGCGGGATGGACGCGCTGTTTTTT. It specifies CASSQAPVSGMDALFF.

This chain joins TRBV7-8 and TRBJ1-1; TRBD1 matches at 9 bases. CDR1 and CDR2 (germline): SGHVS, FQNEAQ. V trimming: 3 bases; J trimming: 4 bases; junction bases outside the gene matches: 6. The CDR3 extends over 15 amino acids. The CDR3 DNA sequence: TGTGCCAGCAGCTTGGCGGGACAGGGTAGCACTGAAGCTTTCTTT. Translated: CASSLAGQGSTEAFF.

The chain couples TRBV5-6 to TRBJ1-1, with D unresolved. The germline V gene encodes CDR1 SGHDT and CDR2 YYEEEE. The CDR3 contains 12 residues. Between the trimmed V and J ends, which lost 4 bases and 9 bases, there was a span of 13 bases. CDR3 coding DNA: TGTGCCAGCAGCATCGGACCGCTGAAAGCTTTCTTT. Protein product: CASSIGPLKAFF. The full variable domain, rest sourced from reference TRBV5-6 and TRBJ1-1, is DAGVTQSPTHLIKTRGQQVTLRCSPKSGHDTVSWYQQALGQGPQFIFQYYEEEERQRGNFPDRFSGHQFPNYSSELNVNALLLGDSALYLCASSIGPLKAFFGQGTRLTVV.

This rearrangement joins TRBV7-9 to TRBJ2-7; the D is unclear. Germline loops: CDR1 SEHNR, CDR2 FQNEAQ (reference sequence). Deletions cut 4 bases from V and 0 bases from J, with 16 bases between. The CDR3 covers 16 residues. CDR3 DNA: TGTGCCAGCAGCTACCTAATGGGCCTGGGCTCCTACGAGCAGTACTTC. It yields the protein CASSYLMGLGSYEQYF.

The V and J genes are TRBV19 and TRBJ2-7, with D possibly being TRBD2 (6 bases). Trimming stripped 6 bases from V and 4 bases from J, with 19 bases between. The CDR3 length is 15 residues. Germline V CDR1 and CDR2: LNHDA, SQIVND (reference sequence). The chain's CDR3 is CASRSGDSRGYEQYF. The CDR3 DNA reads TGTGCCAGTAGATCGGGGGACTCACGAGGGTACGAGCAGTACTTC.

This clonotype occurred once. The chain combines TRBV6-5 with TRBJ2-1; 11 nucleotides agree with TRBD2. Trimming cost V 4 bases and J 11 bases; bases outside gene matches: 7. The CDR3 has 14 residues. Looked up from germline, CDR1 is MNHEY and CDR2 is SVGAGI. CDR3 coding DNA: TGTGCCAGCAGTTCCGGGACTAGCGGCGGGAAGCAGTTCTTC. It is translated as CASSSGTSGGKQFF.

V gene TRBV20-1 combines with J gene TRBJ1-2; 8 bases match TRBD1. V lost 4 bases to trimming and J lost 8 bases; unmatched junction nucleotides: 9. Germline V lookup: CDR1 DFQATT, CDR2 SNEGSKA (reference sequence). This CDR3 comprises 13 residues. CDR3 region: CSATSDRGRGYTF. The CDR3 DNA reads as TGCAGTGCTACTAGTGACAGGGGAAGAGGCTACACCTTC.

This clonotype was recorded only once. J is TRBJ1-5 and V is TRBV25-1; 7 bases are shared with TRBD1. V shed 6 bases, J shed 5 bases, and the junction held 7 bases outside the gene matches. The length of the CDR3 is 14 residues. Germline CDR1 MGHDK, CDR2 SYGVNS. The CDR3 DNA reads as TGTGCCAGCAGACCAACAGGGGAATATCAGCCCCAGCATTTT. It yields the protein CASRPTGEYQPQHF.

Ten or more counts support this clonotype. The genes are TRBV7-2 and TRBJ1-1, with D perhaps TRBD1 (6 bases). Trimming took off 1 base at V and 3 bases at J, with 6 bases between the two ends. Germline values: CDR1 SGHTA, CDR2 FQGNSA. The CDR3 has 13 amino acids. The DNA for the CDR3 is TGTGCCAGCAGCTTAGACAGGGACACTGAAGCTTTCTTT. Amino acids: CASSLDRDTEAFF. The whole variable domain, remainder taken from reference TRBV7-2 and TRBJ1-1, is GAGVSQSPSNKVTEKGKDVELRCDPISGHTALYWYRQSLGQGLEFLIYFQGNSAPDKSGLPSDRFSAERTGGSVSTLTIQRTQQEDSAVYLCASSLDRDTEAFFGQGTRLTVV.